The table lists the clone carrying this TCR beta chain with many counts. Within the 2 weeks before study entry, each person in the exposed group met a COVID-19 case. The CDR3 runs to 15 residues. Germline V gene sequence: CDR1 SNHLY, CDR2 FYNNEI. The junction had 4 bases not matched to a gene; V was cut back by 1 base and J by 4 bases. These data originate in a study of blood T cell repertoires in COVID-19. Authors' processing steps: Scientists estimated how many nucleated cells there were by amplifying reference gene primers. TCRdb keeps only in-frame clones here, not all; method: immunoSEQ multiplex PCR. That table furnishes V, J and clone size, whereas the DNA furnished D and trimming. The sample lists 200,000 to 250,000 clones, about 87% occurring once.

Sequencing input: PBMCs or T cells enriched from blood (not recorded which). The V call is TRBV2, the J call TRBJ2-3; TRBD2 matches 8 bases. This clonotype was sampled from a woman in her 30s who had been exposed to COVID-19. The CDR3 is CASSEGSGRSDTQYF. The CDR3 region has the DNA TGTGCCAGCAGTGAAGGGAGCGGGAGATCAGATACGCAGTATTTT. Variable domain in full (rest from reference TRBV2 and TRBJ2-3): EPEVTQTPSHQVTQMGQEVILRCVPISNHLYFYWYRQILGQKVEFLVSFYNNEISEKSEIFDDQFSVERPDGSNFTLKIRSTKLEDSAMYFCASSEGSGRSDTQYFGPGTRLTVL.